These 24 T cell receptor beta chains were sequenced from one sample in a study of blood T cell repertoires in COVID-19. Generated by immunoSEQ multiplex PCR, the TCRdb table keeps only in-frame clones and is missing some. The table has approximately 220,000 clones, 85% seen once. Sequencing input: PBMCs or T cells enriched from blood (not recorded which). All receptors come from a man aged 40-49 years who had recovered from COVID-19.

The genes are TRBV5-1 and TRBJ1-1; 7 positions match TRBD1. The V gene's germline CDR1 is SGHRS and CDR2 YFSETQ. CDR3 length equals 13 residues. J lost 8 bases, V lost 3 bases, and 7 bases had no gene match. The CDR3 loop is CASSSQTGLEAFF. The CDR3 bases are TGCGCCAGCAGCTCCCAGACAGGGCTGGAAGCTTTCTTT.

The gene calls are TRBV15 and TRBJ2-5; D ambiguous. The length of the CDR3 is 15 residues. Germline assignment: CDR1 LNHNV and CDR2 YYDKDF (reference sequence). The V gene lost 0 bases and the J gene lost 1 base, with 9 bases spanning the gap. In DNA form, the CDR3 reads TGTGCCACCAGCAGAGATACGCAGTTCCAAGAGACCCAGTACTTC. Translation: CATSRDTQFQETQYF.

This sequence joins TRBV5-4 and TRBJ1-1, with D unclear. The CDR3 has 12 amino acids. The V end was cut by 4 bases, the J end by 3 bases, with 7 bases between. CDR1 SGHNT and CDR2 YYREEE come from the germline V gene (reference sequence). The CDR3 DNA sequence: TGTGCCAGCAGCGCCCGAGACACTGAAGCTTTCTTT. Translating it yields CASSARDTEAFF.

This clone came up a few times. The chain combines TRBV12-3 or TRBV12-4 with TRBJ1-1; D unresolved. The V end was cut by 6 bases, the J end by 7 bases, with 15 bases between. The CDR3 sequence is 13 residues long. The chain's CDR3 is CASRFDNLYEAFF. CDR3 DNA: TGTGCCAGCAGATTCGACAACCTCTATGAAGCTTTCTTT.

The chain uses TRBV4-1 and TRBJ2-7; 7 bases map to TRBD1. V lost 1 base and J lost 0; bases outside the gene matches: 18. The germline V gene has CDR1 MGHRA and CDR2 YSYEKL. The CDR3 consists of 20 residues. The CDR3 region is CASSQGKGGQLVSDSYEQYF. The CDR3, as DNA: TGCGCCAGCAGCCAAGGGAAAGGGGGACAGCTCGTTTCGGACTCCTACGAGCAGTACTTC.

The chain links TRBV6-1 to TRBJ1-5, with D maybe TRBD1 (5 bases). The germline V gene encodes CDR1 MNHNS and CDR2 SASEGT. This CDR3 spans 17 amino acids. V lost 2 bases, J lost 0 bases, and 14 bases lay in between. The CDR3 loop is CASSERETDYSNQPQHF. As DNA, the CDR3 is TGTGCCAGCAGTGAACGGGAGACAGACTATAGCAATCAGCCCCAGCATTTT.

On this clone itself: The junction does not match germline at one end; this may be a read error. The V gene is TRBV29-1, the J gene TRBJ2-2, with TRBD2 matching over 14 bases. The germline V gene has CDR1 SQVTM and CDR2 ANQGSEA. This CDR3 contains 16 residues. CDR3 amino acids: CSVEGTSGSRSGELFF. DNA for the CDR3: TGCAGCGTAGAAGGGACTAGCGGGAGTAGGTCCGGGGAGCTGTTTTTT.

This clone occurred once. The chain joins TRBV28 to TRBJ1-3, with TRBD1 as a possible D gene (5 bases). Germline-derived CDR1 and CDR2 are MDHEN and SYDVKM. V was clipped by 1 base and J by 4 bases, with 14 bases between them. CDR3 size: 16 residues. CDR3 region: CASSLSRGGKGNTIYF. The CDR3 nucleotides read TGTGCCAGCAGTTTATCCCGGGGGGGAAAGGGAAACACCATATATTTT.

The rearrangement uses TRBV5-1 and TRBJ2-5; 9 bases align to TRBD2. This CDR3 has 13 residues. The V and J ends lost 2 bases and 5 bases, in that order; junction bases with no gene match: 1. Germline loops: CDR1 SGHRS, CDR2 YFSETQ. As DNA, the CDR3 is TGCGCCAGCAGCTTTAGCGGGAGTGAGACCCAGTACTTC. Protein sequence: CASSFSGSETQYF. The full variable domain, in which reference TRBV5-1 and TRBJ2-5 provide the parts outside the CDR3, is KAGVTQTPRYLIKTRGQQVTLSCSPISGHRSVSWYQQTPGQGLQFLFEYFSETQRNKGNFPGRFSGRQFSNSRSEMNVSTLELGDSALYLCASSFSGSETQYFGPGTRLLVL.

V is TRBV30 and J is TRBJ2-7, with D possibly being TRBD1 (5 bases). V lost 2 bases, J lost 2 bases, and 10 bases lay in between. CDR3 size: 13 residues. Germline values: CDR1 GTSNPN, CDR2 SVGIG (reference sequence). Written as DNA, the CDR3 is TGTGCCTGGAGTCGGTTAGGGGCCTACGAGCAGTACTTC. It is translated as CAWSRLGAYEQYF.

This clone was recorded only once. The V gene is TRBV7-6, the J gene TRBJ2-1; 10 bases fit TRBD2. The junction had 4 bases not matched to a gene; V was cut back by 1 base and J by 4 bases. The CDR3 runs to 16 residues. Germline V gene data show CDR1 as SGHVS and CDR2 as FNYEAQ. CDR3 bases: TGTGCCAGCAGCTTAGGAGCGGGAGGGCTGTACAATGAGCAGTTCTTC. Encoded protein: CASSLGAGGLYNEQFF.

This chain links TRBV6-5 with TRBJ1-3; D perhaps matches TRBD1 (6 bases). Between the trimmed V and J ends, which lost 7 bases and 2 bases, there was a span of 12 bases. The CDR3 spans 14 residues. The germline V gene encodes CDR1 MNHEY and CDR2 SVGAGI. CDR3 loop: CASNPQGPGNTIYF. The CDR3 DNA is TGTGCCAGCAACCCACAGGGACCTGGAAACACCATATATTTT.

This chain connects TRBV6-1 to TRBJ2-7; D is ambiguous. The CDR3 loop spans 15 amino acids. The ends were cut back, 1 base at V and 4 bases at J, with 14 bases in the middle. From germline, CDR1 is MNHNS and CDR2 SASEGT. CDR3 sequence (DNA): TGTGCCAGCAGTGAAGAATACCTAACCGCGTACGAGCAGTACTTC. It encodes CASSEEYLTAYEQYF.

This clone was seen only a few times. This rearrangement joins TRBV28 to TRBJ1-1; D ambiguous. Germline CDR1 MDHEN, CDR2 SYDVKM. Deletions cut 3 bases from V and 0 bases from J, with 8 bases between. The CDR3 contains 14 residues. CDR3 in amino acids: CASSLQAVNTEAFF. CDR3 in DNA: TGTGCCAGCAGTTTGCAGGCAGTGAACACTGAAGCTTTCTTT.

V usage is TRBV7-3 and J usage is TRBJ2-3; weak D call: TRBD1 (6 bases). Germline V gene lookup returns CDR1 SGHTA and CDR2 FQGTGA. CDR3 length equals 14 residues. The germline V and J ends were trimmed by 5 bases and 1 base, with 10 bases remaining between them. CDR3 coding DNA: TGTGCCAGCAGCCAGGGACACCGCACAGATACGCAGTATTTT. Its translation is CASSQGHRTDTQYF.

The V call is TRBV27, the J call TRBJ2-6; D not resolved. Germline V lookup: CDR1 MNHEY, CDR2 SMNVEV (reference sequence). There are 14 residues in the CDR3. The V end lost 5 bases, the J end lost 4 bases, and 9 bases lay between the germline ends. The CDR3 DNA follows: TGTGCCAGCAGTCCCTCAGTCGGGGCCAACGTCCTGACTTTC. Encoded protein: CASSPSVGANVLTF. Supplemented by reference TRBV27 and TRBJ2-6, the full variable domain reads EAQVTQNPRYLITVTGKKLTVTCSQNMNHEYMSWYRQDPGLGLRQIYYSMNVEVTDKGDVPEGYKVSRKEKRNFPLILESPSPNQTSLYFCASSPSVGANVLTFGAGSRLTVL.

V is TRBV5-5 and J is TRBJ2-1; possible D gene TRBD1, 5 bases. Germline V gene data show CDR1 as SGHKS and CDR2 as YYEKEE (reference sequence). Trimming took 0 bases from V and 0 from J, leaving 7 bases between them. This CDR3 comprises 15 residues. The CDR3 coding sequence is TGTGCCAGCAGCTTGGGGGGCAGCTCCTACAATGAGCAGTTCTTC. Translating gives CASSLGGSSYNEQFF.

The chain employs TRBV28 and TRBJ1-2; D ambiguous. Germline V lookup: CDR1 MDHEN, CDR2 SYDVKM. This CDR3 has 14 residues. Between the trimmed V and J ends, which lost 5 bases and 2 bases, there was a span of 12 bases. The CDR3 nucleotides are TGTGCCAGCAGTCCCGACTGGAAAAACTATGGCTACACCTTC. Its protein product is CASSPDWKNYGYTF.

The CDR3 DNA follows: TGCGCCAGCAGAACCCCCGGGACAGGGGAAAATTCACCCCTCCACTTT. Protein sequence: CASRTPGTGENSPLHF. This chain connects TRBV5-1 to TRBJ1-6; 10 bases map to TRBD1. CDR3 length: 16 amino acids. Germline CDR1 is SGHRS and CDR2 is YFSETQ. The V and J ends lost 5 bases and 7 bases, in that order; junction bases with no gene match: 9.

The CDR3 bases are TGTGCCAGCAGTTCCAGGGCGGGGGGCGGCGGCTACACCTTC. It encodes CASSSRAGGGGYTF. J is TRBJ1-2 and V is TRBV28, with TRBD1 as a possible D gene (6 bases). The CDR3 sequence is 14 residues long. Germline V lookup: CDR1 MDHEN, CDR2 SYDVKM. V was trimmed by 4 bases and J by 8 bases, leaving 17 bases between them.

The rearrangement uses TRBV30 and TRBJ1-2; TRBD1 matches 10 bases. In germline, CDR1 is GTSNPN, CDR2 SVGIG (reference sequence). J gave up 3 bases and V 2 bases, and 9 bases lay outside the gene matches. CDR3 size: 16 residues. This CDR3 is CAWSSGTGVLHYGYTF. The CDR3 DNA reads TGTGCCTGGAGTTCCGGGACAGGGGTTCTCCACTATGGCTACACCTTC.

The chain has TRBV6-5 and TRBJ1-5; 10 bases fit TRBD1. The CDR3 covers 14 residues. CDR1 is MNHEY, CDR2 SVGAGI, per germline. V gave up 6 bases and J gave up 7 bases; unmatched junction bases: 6. The CDR3 protein is CASRTGGVDQPQHF. DNA of the CDR3: TGTGCCAGCAGGACAGGGGGCGTAGACCAGCCCCAGCATTTT.

This clone was seen just once. The V gene is TRBV7-2, the J gene TRBJ2-2; 11 bases fit TRBD2. The J segment lost 0 bases and the V segment lost 2 bases, leaving 5 bases of the junction unmatched. Germline V gives CDR1 SGHTA, CDR2 FQGNSA. This CDR3 contains 18 residues. CDR3 DNA sequence: TGTGCCAGCAGCTTAATGAGACTAGCGGGATCGAACACCGGGGAGCTGTTTTTT. Its translation: CASSLMRLAGSNTGELFF.

This chain joins TRBV30 and TRBJ2-5; 12 nucleotides agree with TRBD2. Germline V gene sequence: CDR1 GTSNPN, CDR2 SVGIG (reference sequence). The CDR3 covers 16 residues. After removal of 4 bases from V and 1 base from J, the junction contained 7 bases not matched to a gene. CDR3 nucleotides: TGTGCCTGGAAGGCTAGCGGGAGGGCCTTCCAAGAGACCCAGTACTTC. Translated: CAWKASGRAFQETQYF.